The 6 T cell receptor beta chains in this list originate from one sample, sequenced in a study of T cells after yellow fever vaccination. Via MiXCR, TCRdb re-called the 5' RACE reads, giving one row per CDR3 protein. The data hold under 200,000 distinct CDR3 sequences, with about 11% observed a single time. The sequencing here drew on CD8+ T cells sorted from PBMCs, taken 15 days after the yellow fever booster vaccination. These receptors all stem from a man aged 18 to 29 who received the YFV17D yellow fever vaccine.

The CDR3 DNA sequence: TGTGCCAGCAGCCAAGTGGCGGGGAGGTACCAAGAGACCCAGTACTTC. Protein product: CASSQVAGRYQETQYF. This chain joins TRBV3-1 and TRBJ2-5; D might be TRBD2 (6 bases). Trimming pared 1 base from V and 0 bases from J, leaving 12 bases between. Germline CDR1 LGHDT, CDR2 YNNKEL (reference sequence). The CDR3 is 16 residues long.

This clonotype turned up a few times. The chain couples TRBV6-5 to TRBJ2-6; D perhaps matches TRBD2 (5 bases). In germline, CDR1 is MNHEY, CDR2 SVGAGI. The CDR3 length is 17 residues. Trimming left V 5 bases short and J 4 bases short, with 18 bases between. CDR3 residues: CASSEPGRIPGANVLTF. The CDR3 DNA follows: TGTGCCAGCAGTGAACCGGGAAGAATCCCCGGGGCCAACGTCCTGACTTTC.

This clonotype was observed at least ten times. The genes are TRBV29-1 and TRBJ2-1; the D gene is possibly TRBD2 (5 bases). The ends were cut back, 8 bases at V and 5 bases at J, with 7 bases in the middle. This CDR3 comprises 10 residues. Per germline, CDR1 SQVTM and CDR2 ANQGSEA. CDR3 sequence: CSLGNNEQFF. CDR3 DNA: TGCAGCCTCGGGAACAATGAGCAGTTCTTC.

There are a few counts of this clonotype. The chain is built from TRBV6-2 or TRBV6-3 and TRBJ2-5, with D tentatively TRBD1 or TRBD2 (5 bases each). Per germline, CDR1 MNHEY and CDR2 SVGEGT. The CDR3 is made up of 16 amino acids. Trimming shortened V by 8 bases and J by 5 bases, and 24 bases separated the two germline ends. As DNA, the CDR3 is TGTGCCAGCCGCCACCCCTCCGGGACGAGCGTGGAGACCCAGTACTTC. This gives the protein CASRHPSGTSVETQYF.

The CDR3 loop is CASSQDPPRLVLAGGPTDTQYF. The CDR3 DNA sequence: TGCGCCAGCAGCCAAGATCCACCCCGTTTGGTACTAGCGGGGGGTCCCACAGATACGCAGTATTTT. The chain links TRBV4-1 to TRBJ2-3; 12 bases align to TRBD2. The CDR3 sequence is 22 residues long. Trimming took 0 bases from V and 2 from J; bases not matched to a gene: 18. Germline V lookup: CDR1 MGHRA, CDR2 YSYEKL.

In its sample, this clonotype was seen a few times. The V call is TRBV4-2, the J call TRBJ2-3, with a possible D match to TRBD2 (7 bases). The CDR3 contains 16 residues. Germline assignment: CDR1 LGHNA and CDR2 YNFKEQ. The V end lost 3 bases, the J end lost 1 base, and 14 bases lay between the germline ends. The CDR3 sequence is CASSQPGGGRTDTQYF. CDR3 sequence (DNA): TGTGCCAGCAGCCAGCCCGGCGGGGGCCGCACAGATACGCAGTATTTT.